The 11 T cell receptor beta chains presented below share a single source sample, sequenced in a study of blood T cell repertoires in COVID-19. Only in-frame clones appear in the TCRdb table, and some are missing; sequencing was by immunoSEQ multiplex PCR. The data show 200,000 to 250,000 clones, with 85% to 90% seen just once and less than 3.5% held by the top ten. Material for sequencing was peripheral blood. Source of these receptors: a woman aged 55-75 years with acute or convalescent COVID-19.

This chain links TRBV12-5 with TRBJ2-7, with 14 nucleotides matching TRBD2. The trim removed 6 bases at V and 1 base at J, leaving 5 bases unmatched. CDR3 length equals 16 residues. CDR1 and CDR2 (germline): LGHNT, FRNRAP. The CDR3 region has the DNA TGTGCTAGTGGCCTCGGGACTAGCGGGAGTTCCTACGAGCAGTACTTC. Translation: CASGLGTSGSSYEQYF. The full variable domain, in which reference TRBV12-5 and TRBJ2-7 provide the parts outside the CDR3, is DARVTQTPRHKVTEMGQEVTMRCQPILGHNTVFWYRQTMMQGLELLAYFRNRAPLDDSGMPKDRFSAEMPDATLATLKIQPSEPRDSAVYFCASGLGTSGSSYEQYFGPGTRLTVT.

This clone was found once. The chain links TRBV6-5 to TRBJ2-1; D might be TRBD1 (6 bases). The germline gives CDR1 MNHEY, CDR2 SVGAGI. V lost 10 bases, J lost 4 bases, and 20 bases lay in between. CDR3 length: 15 residues. The CDR3 DNA reads as TGTGCCACCAGGACCCAGGGGAACGGGTACAATGAGCAGTTCTTC. Its translation is CATRTQGNGYNEQFF.

The chain combines TRBV14 with TRBJ2-1; TRBD2 matches 8 bases. CDR1 is SGHDN, CDR2 FVKESK, per germline. Germline trimming cut 2 bases from V and 7 bases from J; bases unmatched to any gene: 10. The CDR3 runs to 16 residues. The CDR3 loop is CASSQFTSGRGNEQFF. CDR3 DNA: TGTGCCAGCAGCCAATTTACTAGCGGCCGAGGGAATGAGCAGTTCTTC. Drawing the rest from reference TRBV14 and TRBJ2-1, the complete variable domain is EAGVTQFPSHSVIEKGQTVTLRCDPISGHDNLYWYRRVMGKEIKFLLHFVKESKQDESGMPNNRFLAERTGGTYSTLKVQPAELEDSGVYFCASSQFTSGRGNEQFFGPGTRLTVL.

The chain employs TRBV7-2 and TRBJ2-5, with a possible D match to TRBD1 (6 bases). Per germline, CDR1 SGHTA and CDR2 FQGNSA. This CDR3 is 18 amino acids long. The ends were cut back, 5 bases at V and 3 bases at J, with 25 bases in the middle. The CDR3 region has the DNA TGTGCCAGCAGCCAGGGGAAGAGGCTAACCTCTTTAAAAGAGACCCAGTACTTC. Translation: CASSQGKRLTSLKETQYF.

The chain employs TRBV10-2 and TRBJ1-3, with a tentative D call TRBD1 (6 bases). The germline CDR1 and CDR2 sequences are WSHSY and SAAADI. This CDR3 comprises 13 residues. V was clipped by 6 bases and J by 4 bases, with 10 bases between them. The CDR3 DNA sequence: TGCGCCAGCAGCCCCGGACAGGGAAACACCATATATTTT. Its translation is CASSPGQGNTIYF.

The rearrangement links TRBV24-1 to TRBJ2-1, with 12 bases that match TRBD1. The CDR3 is 15 amino acids. V lost 9 bases, J lost 4 bases, and 6 bases stayed unmatched. Germline CDR1 reads KGHDR; CDR2 reads SFDVKD. The CDR3 DNA follows: TGTGCCACCTCGAGGGGACAGGGGGCGTACAATGAGCAGTTCTTC. Protein sequence: CATSRGQGAYNEQFF.

This chain connects TRBV10-1 to TRBJ2-2, with 7 nucleotides matching TRBD1. V trimming: 0 bases; J trimming: 6 bases; junction bases outside the gene matches: 10. This CDR3 is built from 17 residues. CDR1 is WNHNN, CDR2 SYGVQD, per germline (reference sequence). CDR3 protein: CASSESIVTGESGELFF. CDR3 DNA: TGCGCCAGCAGTGAGTCGATAGTCACAGGGGAGTCCGGGGAGCTGTTTTTT.

The chain links TRBV11-2 to TRBJ2-3; 7 bases agree with TRBD2. Germline lookup yields CDR1 SGHAT and CDR2 FQNNGV. The CDR3 has 13 amino acids. V lost 4 bases, J lost 9 bases, and 7 bases stayed unmatched. In DNA form, the CDR3 reads TGTGCCAGCAGCTGGGCGGGGGAGCTCACGCAGTATTTT. Translation gives CASSWAGELTQYF.

V is TRBV2 and J is TRBJ1-3; D uncertain. Trimming took off 5 bases at V and 2 bases at J, with 13 bases between the two ends. Germline V gives CDR1 SNHLY, CDR2 FYNNEI. CDR3 length: 15 amino acids. CDR3 sequence reads: CASSKETVAGNTIYF. The CDR3 region has the DNA TGTGCCAGCAGTAAAGAAACAGTGGCTGGAAACACCATATATTTT.

In its sample, this clone was seen once. This chain uses TRBV10-3 with TRBJ1-1; 11 bases are shared with TRBD1. V trimming: 4 bases; J trimming: 1 base; junction bases outside the gene matches: 8. Looked up from germline, CDR1 is ENHRY and CDR2 is SYGVKD. This CDR3 contains 17 residues. The CDR3 region is CAISARDRGGPNTEAFF. The CDR3 DNA reads as TGTGCCATCAGTGCCCGGGACAGGGGGGGACCGAACACTGAAGCTTTCTTT.

The J gene is TRBJ1-2, the V gene TRBV7-8; the D is unclear. The CDR3 spans 13 residues. CDR1 and CDR2 from the germline V gene are SGHVS and FQNEAQ. The V gene lost 5 bases and the J gene lost 5 bases, with 12 bases spanning the gap. DNA of the CDR3: TGTGCCAGCAGCCCTAGTCGGGATTATGGCTACACCTTC. This encodes CASSPSRDYGYTF.